The 13 T cell receptor beta chains below come from one sample, sequenced in a study of blood T cell repertoires in COVID-19. Some clones are missing from TCRdb's copy, which holds only in-frame ones; the method was immunoSEQ multiplex PCR. The sample comprises approximately 170,000 clones, approximately 83% of which are singletons, and around 9.9% rests with the top ten. The specimen sequenced was peripheral blood. The receptor set was obtained from a man between 65 and 85 years old with active or convalescent COVID-19.

The V gene is TRBV2, the J gene TRBJ1-3, with D possibly being TRBD1 (5 bases). In germline, CDR1 is SNHLY, CDR2 FYNNEI. Deletions cut 0 bases from V and 3 bases from J, with 12 bases between. The CDR3 is 16 amino acids. In DNA, the CDR3 is TGTGCCAGCAGTGAAGCCTTAGGGGTATATGGAAACACCATATATTTT. This translates into CASSEALGVYGNTIYF.

The chain links TRBV5-4 to TRBJ2-2; the D gene is possibly TRBD1 (6 bases). CDR3 size: 15 residues. Trimming shortened V by 4 bases and J by 0 bases, and 10 bases separated the two germline ends. Germline V gene lookup returns CDR1 SGHNT and CDR2 YYREEE (reference sequence). This CDR3 reads CASSPDSSNTGELFF. DNA of the CDR3: TGTGCCAGCAGCCCGGACAGTTCGAACACCGGGGAGCTGTTTTTT.

This clone is a singleton in its sample. The V and J genes are TRBV7-9 and TRBJ1-6; D is unresolved. Trimming shortened V by 1 base and J by 10 bases, and 14 bases separated the two germline ends. This CDR3 spans 15 amino acids. The germline CDR1 and CDR2 sequences are SEHNR and FQNEAQ (reference sequence). For the CDR3, the DNA is TGTGCCAGCAGCTTAGAGCGAGGGCGGATCTCACCCCTCCACTTT. Translating it yields CASSLERGRISPLHF.

The chain couples TRBV15 to TRBJ1-1, with D possibly matching TRBD1 (6 bases). The V gene's germline CDR1 is LNHNV and CDR2 YYDKDF (reference sequence). The V end was cut by 4 bases, the J end by 5 bases, with 11 bases between. The CDR3 is 13 amino acids. CDR3 in DNA: TGTGCCACCAGCACTTACCAGGGGACTGAAGCTTTCTTT. Residues: CATSTYQGTEAFF.

For this clone: The same CDR3 also results from other DNA sequences found in this sample. The rearrangement links TRBV28 to TRBJ1-4; D may be TRBD1 (6 bases). This CDR3 spans 16 amino acids. The V gene's germline CDR1 is MDHEN and CDR2 SYDVKM. V dropped 3 bases and J dropped 2 bases, with 13 bases sitting between them. CDR3 DNA: TGTGCCAGCAGTTTCTCCAGGGGTGCGACTAATGAAAAACTGTTTTTT. Its translation: CASSFSRGATNEKLFF.

For the CDR3, the DNA is TGTGCCAGCAGCGGCGATCGGGGGGCGCTGAGTGAAAAACTGTTTTTT. It translates to CASSGDRGALSEKLFF. J is TRBJ1-4 and V is TRBV9; TRBD1 is a possible D gene (6 bases). CDR1 and CDR2 from the germline V gene are SGDLS and YYNGEE. V was pared by 3 bases and J by 7 bases, with 19 bases between. This CDR3 contains 16 residues.

This chain connects TRBV9 to TRBJ1-2, with D maybe TRBD1 (6 bases). CDR1 is SGDLS, CDR2 YYNGEE, per germline. Trimming took 0 bases from V and 3 from J, leaving 15 bases between them. The CDR3 extends over 16 amino acids. CDR3 in amino acids: CASSVAPGARDYGYTF. As DNA, the CDR3 is TGTGCCAGCAGCGTAGCGCCAGGGGCACGGGACTATGGCTACACCTTC. The whole variable domain, remainder taken from reference TRBV9 and TRBJ1-2, is DSGVTQTPKHLITATGQRVTLRCSPRSGDLSVYWYQQSLDQGLQFLIQYYNGEERAKGNILERFSAQQFPDLHSELNLSSLELGDSALYFCASSVAPGARDYGYTFGSGTRLTVV.

The J gene is TRBJ2-5, the V gene TRBV3-1 (or the pseudogene TRBV3-2), with D unclear. Germline V CDR1 and CDR2: LGHDT, YNNKEL (reference sequence). Trimming pared 5 bases from V and 5 bases from J, leaving 9 bases between. The CDR3 covers 12 residues. The CDR3 protein is CASSSGGETQYF. CDR3 nucleotide sequence: TGTGCCAGCAGCTCGGGTGGGGAGACCCAGTACTTC.

The V call is TRBV12-3 or TRBV12-4, the J call TRBJ1-2, with D maybe TRBD1 (5 bases). The CDR3 length is 13 residues. The V end lost 0 bases, the J end lost 8 bases, and 10 bases lay between the germline ends. The CDR3 region has the DNA TGTGCCAGCAGTTTAGCGACAGCCTACGGCTACACCTTC. Its protein product is CASSLATAYGYTF.

The chain couples TRBV3-1 (or the pseudogene TRBV3-2) to TRBJ2-7; D is possibly TRBD1 (6 bases). Germline V gives CDR1 LGHDT, CDR2 YNNKEL (reference sequence). The CDR3 loop spans 15 amino acids. Trimming removed 3 bases at V and 0 bases at J, with 12 bases between. CDR3 bases: TGTGCCAGCAGCCACCGTGGGACACGCTCCTACGAGCAGTACTTC. Translated: CASSHRGTRSYEQYF.

V is TRBV5-6 and J is TRBJ1-1; 10 bases are a match to TRBD1. The trim removed 3 bases at V and 3 bases at J, leaving 5 bases unmatched. Germline V lookup: CDR1 SGHDT, CDR2 YYEEEE. The CDR3 is 15 residues long. CDR3 DNA sequence: TGTGCCAGCAGCTCCCCCGGGACAGGGGACACTGAAGCTTTCTTT. Translated, it gives CASSSPGTGDTEAFF.

This chain joins TRBV5-6 and TRBJ2-3; tentative D call: TRBD2 (5 bases). The CDR3 covers 16 residues. Germline loops: CDR1 SGHDT, CDR2 YYEEEE. V shed 2 bases and J shed 2 bases, with 15 bases lying between them. CDR3 amino acids: CASSLVRTSLTDTQYF. The CDR3 DNA reads TGTGCCAGCAGCTTAGTACGGACTTCCCTCACAGATACGCAGTATTTT.

The V gene is TRBV28, the J gene TRBJ2-3; 10 bases align to TRBD1. V gave up 8 bases and J gave up 4 bases; unmatched junction bases: 12. Germline V gene data show CDR1 as MDHEN and CDR2 as SYDVKM. The CDR3 is made up of 16 amino acids. CDR3 protein: CASPPARQGAADTQYF. The CDR3 nucleotides read TGTGCCAGCCCCCCAGCAAGACAGGGGGCGGCAGATACGCAGTATTTT.